Listed here is a single TCR beta chain. No antigen is known for it. The authors extracted RNA and reverse transcribed it into cDNA as the sequencing template. Clones were read by immunoSEQ multiplex PCR, and TCRdb kept only the in-frame ones, dropping some. Of 150,000 or so clones detected, 40% to 50% appear once; the ten largest clones hold approximately 7%. Peripheral blood, together with lesional scalp punch biopsies, was collected from alopecia areata patients. The data stem from a study of CD8+ T cells in alopecia areata. Study-level information: Treated patients were given 5 to 10 mg oral tofacitinib twice daily.

CDR3 length equals 18 residues. CDR1 is SEHNR and CDR2 is FQNEAQ in the germline V gene (reference sequence). V dropped 6 bases and J dropped 2; count of bases not matched to a gene: 11. Study-level points and caveats: Greater clonality was observed in lesional scalp samples, especially alopecia totalis/universalis, versus normal scalp. Among patients, TCR sharing was less clear than in mice, a difference possibly due in part to HLA diversity in the patient population.

The chain links TRBV7-9 to TRBJ2-4; 12 bases line up with TRBD2. Sequencing input: CD4+ T cells sorted from blood. The receptor was isolated from a human donor with alopecia areata. CDR3 amino acids: CASRATSGGVSSKNIQYF. DNA of the CDR3: TGTGCCAGCAGGGCGACTAGCGGGGGCGTCAGTTCCAAAAACATTCAGTACTTC. The full variable domain, in which reference TRBV7-9 and TRBJ2-4 provide the parts outside the CDR3, is DTGVSQNPRHKITKRGQNVTFRCDPISEHNRLYWYRQTLGQGPEFLTYFQNEAQLEKSRLLSDRFSAERPKGSFSTLEIQRTEQGDSAMYLCASRATSGGVSSKNIQYFGAGTRLSVL.